Shown below are 4 T cell receptor beta chains from a single sample sequenced in a study of T cell responses to AZD1222 COVID-19 vaccine. Generated by immunoSEQ multiplex PCR, the TCRdb table keeps only in-frame clones and is missing some. The sample records roughly 150,000 clones, 91% being singletons. Here the sequenced sample was peripheral blood, taken 28 days after the second AZD1222 dose. The receptor set was obtained from an adult who received the AZD1222 COVID-19 vaccine.

The genes are TRBV5-4 and TRBJ2-5, with D hard to call. Germline CDR1 and CDR2: SGHNT and YYREEE (reference sequence). Trimming took off 0 bases at V and 7 bases at J, with 13 bases between the two ends. The CDR3 runs 14 residues. CDR3 loop: CASSLDGVIGTQYF. CDR3 bases: TGTGCCAGCAGCTTGGATGGGGTGATCGGGACCCAGTACTTC.

The chain couples TRBV5-1 to TRBJ2-7; D not resolved. CDR3 length: 15 residues. Germline V gene data show CDR1 as SGHRS and CDR2 as YFSETQ. The V and J ends lost 5 bases and 0 bases respectively, with 15 bases between them. CDR3 DNA: TGCGCCAGCAGACGTTCTCGAGGAAGCTCCTACGAGCAGTACTTC. Residues: CASRRSRGSSYEQYF.

The V gene is TRBV9, the J gene TRBJ2-1; 8 bases map to TRBD2. Trimming took 3 bases from V and 6 from J; bases not matched to a gene: 8. Germline-derived CDR1 and CDR2 are SGDLS and YYNGEE. CDR3 length: 15 amino acids. This CDR3 reads CASSGAYGTSNEQFF. DNA for the CDR3: TGTGCCAGCAGCGGGGCATACGGGACTAGCAATGAGCAGTTCTTC.

The chain joins TRBV15 to TRBJ2-1; D is ambiguous. The CDR3 loop spans 14 amino acids. V was trimmed by 9 bases and J by 0 bases, leaving 12 bases between them. Germline CDR1 LNHNV, CDR2 YYDKDF (reference sequence). The CDR3 reads CATRPTNSYNEQFF. Here the CDR3 DNA reads TGTGCCACGCGCCCCACGAACTCCTACAATGAGCAGTTCTTC. Full variable domain (missing parts from reference TRBV15 and TRBJ2-1): DAMVIQNPRYQVTQFGKPVTLSCSQTLNHNVMYWYQQKSSQAPKLLFHYYDKDFNNEADTPDNFQSRRPNTSFCFLDIRSPGLGDTAMYLCATRPTNSYNEQFFGPGTRLTVL.